A single sample gave rise to the 23 T cell receptor beta chains below, sequenced in a study of PD-1 blockade in classical Hodgkin lymphoma. In every patient, relapse followed autologous stem cell transplantation, while exposure to brentuximab vedotin differed. The protocol was immunoSEQ multiplex PCR, while the TCRdb copy is restricted to in-frame clones and leaves out a portion. The sample lists tens of thousands of clones, approximately 89% occurring once. This material consisted of peripheral blood mononuclear cells (PBMCs), taken before the second cycle of nivolumab. Receptors were obtained from a human donor with classical Hodgkin lymphoma.

This chain links TRBV28 with TRBJ1-2, with D uncertain. Per the germline V gene, CDR1 is MDHEN and CDR2 is SYDVKM. There are 14 residues in the CDR3. Trimming stripped 3 bases from V and 0 bases from J, with 8 bases between. DNA of the CDR3: TGTGCCAGCAGTTTGAGTACCACTAACTATGGCTACACCTTC. Translation: CASSLSTTNYGYTF.

The chain combines TRBV25-1 with TRBJ2-7; TRBD1 matches 7 bases. CDR1 MGHDK and CDR2 SYGVNS come from the germline V gene. V lost 6 bases to trimming and J lost 7 bases; unmatched junction nucleotides: 3. The CDR3 contains 11 residues. CDR3 sequence (DNA): TGTGCCAGCAGAACAGGGGTTGAGCAGTACTTC. Translating it yields CASRTGVEQYF.

This clone was seen just once. The V call is TRBV10-3, the J call TRBJ2-7, with D unclear. Per germline, CDR1 ENHRY and CDR2 SYGVKD. The CDR3 contains 12 residues. V lost 3 bases, J lost 6 bases, and 9 bases lay in between. The CDR3 DNA is TGTGCCATCAGTGAAGTGGAGTCCGAGCAGTACTTC. Its translation: CAISEVESEQYF.

The chain couples TRBV27 to TRBJ2-7; maybe TRBD1 (6 bases). Between the trimmed V and J ends, which lost 4 bases and 2 bases, there was a span of 15 bases. Germline V gives CDR1 MNHEY, CDR2 SMNVEV (reference sequence). The CDR3 runs 15 residues. The CDR3 DNA reads as TGTGCCAGCAGTTCCAAACAGGGTTCGACCTACGAGCAGTACTTC. As protein: CASSSKQGSTYEQYF.

The chain combines TRBV14 with TRBJ2-2; D remains ambiguous. Germline V gene sequence: CDR1 SGHDN, CDR2 FVKESK. V gave up 5 bases and J gave up 2 bases, with 6 bases separating them. The CDR3 has 13 amino acids. CDR3 protein: CASSWVNTGELFF. CDR3 sequence (DNA): TGTGCCAGCAGCTGGGTCAACACCGGGGAGCTGTTTTTT.

This clone was recorded once. The CDR3 sequence: CASSQSRDSGNTIYF. The CDR3 nucleotides are TGTGCCAGCAGCCAAAGCCGGGACAGCGGAAACACCATATATTTT. The chain couples TRBV4-2 to TRBJ1-3; 7 bases fit TRBD1. This CDR3 region has 15 residues. V gave up 2 bases and J gave up 4 bases; unmatched junction bases: 5. CDR1 and CDR2 from the germline V gene are LGHNA and YNFKEQ.

This clone was counted once. The V and J genes are TRBV11-2 and TRBJ1-1; TRBD1 is a possible D gene (5 bases). The V gene lost 2 bases and the J gene lost 1 base, with 8 bases spanning the gap. The CDR3 covers 14 residues. The germline V gene encodes CDR1 SGHAT and CDR2 FQNNGV. CDR3 residues: CASSLPGPNTEAFF. The CDR3, as DNA: TGTGCCAGCAGCTTACCGGGGCCGAACACTGAAGCTTTCTTT.

The chain carries TRBV6-5 and TRBJ2-6; D remains ambiguous. Germline V gene data show CDR1 as MNHEY and CDR2 as SVGAGI. V gave up 7 bases and J gave up 1 base, with 11 bases separating them. The CDR3 covers 15 residues. CDR3 residues: CASTWFASGANVLTF. The CDR3 coding sequence is TGTGCCAGCACTTGGTTCGCGTCTGGGGCCAACGTCCTGACTTTC.

A single count supports this clone. The rearrangement joins TRBV5-6 to TRBJ2-1; 10 bases align to TRBD2. The CDR3 is made up of 16 amino acids. Trimming at V came to 1 base and at J to 3 bases, leaving 4 bases not matched to a gene. In germline, CDR1 is SGHDT, CDR2 YYEEEE. DNA of the CDR3: TGTGCCAGCAGCTTGTCACTAGCGGGGTACTACAATGAGCAGTTCTTC. Translation gives CASSLSLAGYYNEQFF.

The chain uses TRBV28 and TRBJ2-6, with 7 bases fitting TRBD2. From germline, CDR1 is MDHEN and CDR2 SYDVKM. Trimming at V came to 2 bases and at J to 0 bases, leaving 1 base not matched to a gene. The CDR3 has 16 residues. CDR3 DNA sequence: TGTGCCAGCAGTTTAGGCGGGAGCTCTGGGGCCAACGTCCTGACTTTC. Its translation is CASSLGGSSGANVLTF.

This clone was detected only a few times. The chain employs TRBV5-1 and TRBJ1-4; 7 bases map to TRBD1. The CDR3 totals 13 residues. V lost 6 bases, J lost 3 bases, and 2 bases stayed unmatched. Germline CDR1 and CDR2: SGHRS and YFSETQ. CDR3 sequence reads: CASKDRANEKLFF. DNA of the CDR3: TGCGCCAGCAAAGACAGGGCTAATGAAAAACTGTTTTTT.

The chain combines TRBV28 with TRBJ2-7; tentative D call: TRBD1 (5 bases). In germline, CDR1 is MDHEN, CDR2 SYDVKM. CDR3 length equals 15 residues. Trimming took off 6 bases at V and 3 bases at J, with 18 bases between the two ends. CDR3 coding DNA: TGTGCCAGCAGCCTCGCCGCAGGGTGGTTCTACGAGCAGTACTTC. Its translation is CASSLAAGWFYEQYF.

The chain is built from TRBV2 and TRBJ2-7; D unclear. Trimming pared 3 bases from V and 0 bases from J, leaving 6 bases between. The CDR3 has 13 amino acids. The germline gives CDR1 SNHLY, CDR2 FYNNEI. The CDR3 nucleotides are TGTGCCAGCAGTGACAGGAGCTCCTACGAGCAGTACTTC. Protein product: CASSDRSSYEQYF.

The CDR3 sequence is CASSQTGINTEAFF. The CDR3 DNA sequence: TGTGCCAGCTCACAGACAGGCATCAACACTGAAGCTTTCTTT. The V and J genes are TRBV18 and TRBJ1-1; weak D call: TRBD1 (6 bases). The V end lost 4 bases, the J end lost 2 bases, and 11 bases lay between the germline ends. Looked up from germline, CDR1 is KGHSH and CDR2 is LQKENI. CDR3 length equals 14 residues.

The chain uses TRBV28 and TRBJ2-5, with 7 nucleotides matching TRBD2. The CDR3 sequence is 14 residues long. Germline V gene sequence: CDR1 MDHEN, CDR2 SYDVKM. After removal of 9 bases from V and 3 bases from J, the junction contained 10 bases not matched to a gene. The CDR3 region is CASTSGGTKETQYF. In DNA form, the CDR3 reads TGTGCCAGTACATCGGGGGGTACAAAAGAGACCCAGTACTTC.

The chain couples TRBV6-4 to TRBJ2-2; maybe TRBD1 (6 bases). From germline, CDR1 is MRHNA and CDR2 SNTAGT. The CDR3 extends over 14 amino acids. Trimming stripped 2 bases from V and 6 bases from J, with 10 bases between. The CDR3 is CASSDTGQPGELFF. Written as DNA, the CDR3 is TGTGCCAGCAGTGACACAGGACAGCCCGGGGAGCTGTTTTTT.

This chain connects TRBV4-2 to TRBJ1-3; D is unresolved. Germline lookup yields CDR1 LGHNA and CDR2 YNFKEQ. This CDR3 spans 14 amino acids. Trimming shortened V by 1 base and J by 4 bases, and 8 bases separated the two germline ends. The CDR3 here is CASSQGSSGNTIYF. As DNA, the CDR3 is TGTGCCAGCAGCCAAGGGTCGTCCGGAAACACCATATATTTT.

The table lists this clone with a count of one. The chain carries TRBV11-2 and TRBJ2-6; 8 bases are a match to TRBD1. Unmatched junction bases numbered 11, after V lost 4 bases and J lost 0 bases. Germline assignment: CDR1 SGHAT and CDR2 FQNNGV. This CDR3 has 19 residues. The CDR3 DNA follows: TGTGCCAGCAGCTCACTCGGCGGGACAGGACACTCTGGGGCCAACGTCCTGACTTTC. Translating gives CASSSLGGTGHSGANVLTF.

For this clone: Other DNA sequences within the sample encode an identical CDR3. The chain links TRBV5-1 to TRBJ2-5; D is uncertain. There are 11 residues in the CDR3. V was clipped by 1 base and J by 5 bases, with 3 bases between them. Germline CDR1 and CDR2: SGHRS and YFSETQ. For the CDR3, the DNA is TGCGCCAGCAGCTTGCGCGAGACCCAGTACTTC. It translates to CASSLRETQYF.

V gene TRBV10-3 combines with J gene TRBJ2-3, with 8 bases lining up with TRBD1. This CDR3 is built from 13 residues. J was trimmed by 5 bases and V by 10 bases; bases with no gene match: 8. CDR1 and CDR2 (germline): ENHRY, SYGVKD. DNA for the CDR3: TGTGCCACCAACCGACAGGGGCAAGATACGCAGTATTTT. It encodes CATNRQGQDTQYF.

The chain employs TRBV27 and TRBJ2-1; 15 bases map to TRBD2. Germline V gene data show CDR1 as MNHEY and CDR2 as SMNVEV (reference sequence). This CDR3 comprises 15 residues. After removal of 5 bases from V and 7 bases from J, the junction contained 3 bases not matched to a gene. CDR3 protein: CASSQGTSGRNEQFF. The CDR3 DNA sequence: TGTGCCAGCAGTCAAGGGACTAGCGGGAGGAATGAGCAGTTCTTC.

This clone was observed a single time. V is TRBV5-6 and J is TRBJ2-1; 7 bases map to TRBD2. Germline trimming cut 7 bases from V and 1 base from J; bases unmatched to any gene: 8. The CDR3 consists of 15 residues. The germline V gene has CDR1 SGHDT and CDR2 YYEEEE. The CDR3 DNA sequence: TGTGCCAGCGGGAGGGCAAGATGGTCCTACAATGAGCAGTTCTTC. It specifies CASGRARWSYNEQFF. The full variable domain, in which reference TRBV5-6 and TRBJ2-1 provide the parts outside the CDR3, is DAGVTQSPTHLIKTRGQQVTLRCSPKSGHDTVSWYQQALGQGPQFIFQYYEEEERQRGNFPDRFSGHQFPNYSSELNVNALLLGDSALYLCASGRARWSYNEQFFGPGTRLTVL.

The genes are TRBV28 and TRBJ1-6, with unresolved D. The ends were cut back, 3 bases at V and 8 bases at J, with 11 bases in the middle. The CDR3 extends over 14 amino acids. The germline gives CDR1 MDHEN, CDR2 SYDVKM. The CDR3 sequence: CASSLGDRDSPLHF. The DNA for the CDR3 is TGTGCCAGCAGTTTGGGCGACCGGGATTCACCCCTCCACTTT.